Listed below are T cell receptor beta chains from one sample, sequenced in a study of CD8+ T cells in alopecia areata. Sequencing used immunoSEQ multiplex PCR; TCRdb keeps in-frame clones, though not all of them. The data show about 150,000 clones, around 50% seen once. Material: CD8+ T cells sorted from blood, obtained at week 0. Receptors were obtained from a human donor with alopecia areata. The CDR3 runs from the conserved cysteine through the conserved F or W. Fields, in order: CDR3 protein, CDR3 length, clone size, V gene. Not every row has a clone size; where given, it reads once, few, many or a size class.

cdr3_aa: CASSRSGGAEQYF; cdr3_length: 13; clone_size: .; v_call: TRBV9
cdr3_aa: CACRGTGASQPQHF; cdr3_length: 14; clone_size: .; v_call: TRBV30
cdr3_aa: CASSQVGGMNTEAFF; cdr3_length: 15; clone_size: .; v_call: TRBV14
cdr3_aa: CSALGEPGYEQYF; cdr3_length: 13; clone_size: .; v_call: TRBV29-1
cdr3_aa: CASSFGLPGQANEKLFF; cdr3_length: 17; clone_size: .; v_call: TRBV5-6
cdr3_aa: CASSAIGGSGNTIYF; cdr3_length: 15; clone_size: .; v_call: TRBV2
cdr3_aa: CASSAGQGNGYTF; cdr3_length: 13; clone_size: .; v_call: TRBV25-1
cdr3_aa: CASSQPMGTSGASGELFF; cdr3_length: 18; clone_size: .; v_call: TRBV4-1
cdr3_aa: CASSQGTGGTEAFF; cdr3_length: 14; clone_size: .; v_call: TRBV7-9
cdr3_aa: CASSQPPSCRSYEQYF; cdr3_length: 16; clone_size: .; v_call: TRBV23-1
cdr3_aa: CASSSHRGAGANVLTF; cdr3_length: 16; clone_size: .; v_call: TRBV7-8
cdr3_aa: CASSDRDRGQGGYGYTF; cdr3_length: 17; clone_size: .; v_call: TRBV19
cdr3_aa: CASSLTPQDTQYF; cdr3_length: 13; clone_size: .; v_call: TRBV27
cdr3_aa: CASSVDPGTNYGYTF; cdr3_length: 15; clone_size: .; v_call: TRBV9
cdr3_aa: CASRGGGDTDTQYF; cdr3_length: 14; clone_size: .; v_call: TRBV7-2
cdr3_aa: CASSSGTGGFYEQYF; cdr3_length: 15; clone_size: .; v_call: TRBV5-1
cdr3_aa: CAWSLGVYEQYF; cdr3_length: 12; clone_size: .; v_call: TRBV30
cdr3_aa: CASTGDSNQPQHF; cdr3_length: 13; clone_size: .; v_call: TRBV2
cdr3_aa: CAWSVQVNYEQYF; cdr3_length: 13; clone_size: .; v_call: TRBV30
cdr3_aa: CATSRDPTAVHF; cdr3_length: 12; clone_size: .; v_call: TRBV15
cdr3_aa: CASSHGGVSEQYF; cdr3_length: 13; clone_size: .; v_call: TRBV7-9
cdr3_aa: CASSGTTYEQYF; cdr3_length: 12; clone_size: .; v_call: TRBV2
cdr3_aa: CASTLGQGLSGHFPFF; cdr3_length: 16; clone_size: .; v_call: TRBV9
cdr3_aa: CASSSFPSFRLAGGGFF; cdr3_length: 17; clone_size: .; v_call: TRBV11-2
cdr3_aa: CASRHRQGIMKNIQYF; cdr3_length: 16; clone_size: .; v_call: TRBV2
cdr3_aa: CASSTGGYQETQYF; cdr3_length: 14; clone_size: .; v_call: TRBV7-6
cdr3_aa: CATSRAGDYEQYF; cdr3_length: 13; clone_size: .; v_call: TRBV15
cdr3_aa: CASSEGTGAYEQYF; cdr3_length: 14; clone_size: .; v_call: TRBV14
cdr3_aa: CASSLAGGSYEQYF; cdr3_length: 14; clone_size: .; v_call: TRBV5-6
cdr3_aa: CASSLDGNGETQYF; cdr3_length: 14; clone_size: .; v_call: TRBV5-1
cdr3_aa: CASSSGGTAYYEQYF; cdr3_length: 15; clone_size: .; v_call: TRBV7-9
cdr3_aa: CASSLTGREDGYTF; cdr3_length: 14; clone_size: few; v_call: TRBV5-1
cdr3_aa: CASSQGALGANVLTF; cdr3_length: 15; clone_size: few; v_call: TRBV4-3
cdr3_aa: CATRGSYEQYF; cdr3_length: 11; clone_size: few; v_call: TRBV15
cdr3_aa: CATSRDRDRQGYTF; cdr3_length: 14; clone_size: .; v_call: TRBV15
cdr3_aa: CASSRTPGPLGYEQYF; cdr3_length: 16; clone_size: .; v_call: TRBV7-2
cdr3_aa: CASSQDLLTNSPLHF; cdr3_length: 15; clone_size: .; v_call: TRBV4-3
cdr3_aa: CASRQTRSKNEQYF; cdr3_length: 14; clone_size: .; v_call: TRBV6-5
cdr3_aa: CASSFPQGQIMNTEAFF; cdr3_length: 17; clone_size: .; v_call: TRBV11-2
cdr3_aa: CASSHALAGTTDTQYF; cdr3_length: 16; clone_size: .; v_call: TRBV27
cdr3_aa: CASSVGHAGELFF; cdr3_length: 13; clone_size: few; v_call: TRBV9
cdr3_aa: CASSYQLRAPLHF; cdr3_length: 13; clone_size: .; v_call: TRBV6-5
cdr3_aa: CAWSPVGTEAFF; cdr3_length: 12; clone_size: few; v_call: TRBV30
cdr3_aa: CASSRDRGRDYEQYF; cdr3_length: 15; clone_size: .; v_call: TRBV4-3
cdr3_aa: CASSYGLAPDTQYF; cdr3_length: 14; clone_size: few; v_call: TRBV4-1
cdr3_aa: CASRLQLDSTEAFF; cdr3_length: 14; clone_size: .; v_call: TRBV5-1